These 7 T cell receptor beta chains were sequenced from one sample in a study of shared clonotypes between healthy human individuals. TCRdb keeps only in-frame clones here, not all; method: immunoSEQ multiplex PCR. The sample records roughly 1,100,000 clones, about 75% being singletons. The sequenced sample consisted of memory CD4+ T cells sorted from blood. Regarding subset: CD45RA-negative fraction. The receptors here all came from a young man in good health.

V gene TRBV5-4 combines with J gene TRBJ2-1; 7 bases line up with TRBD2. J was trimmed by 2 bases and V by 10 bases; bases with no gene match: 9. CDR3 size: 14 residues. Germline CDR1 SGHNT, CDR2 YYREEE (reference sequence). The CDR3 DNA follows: TGTGCCTGGGGGGGAACGGGAGCCTACAATGAGCAGTTCTTC. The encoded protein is CAWGGTGAYNEQFF.

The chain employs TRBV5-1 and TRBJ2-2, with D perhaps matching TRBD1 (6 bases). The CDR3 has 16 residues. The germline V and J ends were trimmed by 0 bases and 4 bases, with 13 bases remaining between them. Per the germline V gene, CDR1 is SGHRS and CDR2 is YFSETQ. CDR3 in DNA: TGCGCCAGCAGCTTGGGGATCAGGGGCGGCACCGGGGAGCTGTTTTTT. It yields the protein CASSLGIRGGTGELFF.

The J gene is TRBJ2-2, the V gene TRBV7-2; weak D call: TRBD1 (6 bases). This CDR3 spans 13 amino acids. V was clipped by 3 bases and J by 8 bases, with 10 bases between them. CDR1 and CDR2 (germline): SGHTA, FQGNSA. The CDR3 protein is CASSFQGGGELFF. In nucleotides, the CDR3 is TGTGCCAGCAGCTTCCAAGGGGGAGGGGAGCTGTTTTTT.

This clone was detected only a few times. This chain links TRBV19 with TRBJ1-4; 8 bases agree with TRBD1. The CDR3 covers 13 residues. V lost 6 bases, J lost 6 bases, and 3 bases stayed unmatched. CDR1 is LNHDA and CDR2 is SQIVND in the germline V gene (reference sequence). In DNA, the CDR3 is TGTGCCAGTAGCCCACAGGGGGATGAAAAACTGTTTTTT. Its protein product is CASSPQGDEKLFF.

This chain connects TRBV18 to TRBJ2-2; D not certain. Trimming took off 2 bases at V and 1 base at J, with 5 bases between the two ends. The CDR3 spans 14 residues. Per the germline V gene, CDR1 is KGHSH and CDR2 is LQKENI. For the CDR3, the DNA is TGTGCCAGCTCACCAAACCAGAACACCGGGGAGCTGTTTTTT. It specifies CASSPNQNTGELFF.

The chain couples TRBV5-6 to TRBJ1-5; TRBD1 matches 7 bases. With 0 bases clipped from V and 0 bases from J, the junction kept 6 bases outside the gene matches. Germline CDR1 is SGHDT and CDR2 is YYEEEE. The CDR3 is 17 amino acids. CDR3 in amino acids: CASSLGQGSYSNQPQHF. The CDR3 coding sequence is TGTGCCAGCAGCTTGGGACAGGGATCGTATAGCAATCAGCCCCAGCATTTT.

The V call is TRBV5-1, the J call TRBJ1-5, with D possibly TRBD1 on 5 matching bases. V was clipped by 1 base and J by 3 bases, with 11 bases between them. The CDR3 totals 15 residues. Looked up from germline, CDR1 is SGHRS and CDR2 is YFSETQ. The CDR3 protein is CASSLLGDPNQPQHF. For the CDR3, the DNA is TGCGCCAGCAGCTTGCTAGGGGACCCCAATCAGCCCCAGCATTTT.